Sequencing of this T cell receptor beta chain was carried out in a study of shared clonotypes between healthy human individuals (dated by TCRdb to 2020 to 2021). For the wider study: The cohort included three men and a couple of women between 18 and 49 years of age. To increase sequencing depth and limit assay-specific biases, different laboratories used diverse techniques to prepare libraries and sequence TCR repertoires. Per donor, three plates each were used for CD4 naive and CD4 memory, two for CD8 naive, and one for CD8 memory. Leukapheresis yielded between about 0.85 and 9.5 billion PBMCs per donor. The study deeply sequenced blood TCR repertoires of five healthy adults to estimate repertoire size and the extent of clonotype sharing between individuals.

What the study reported, not specific to this receptor: Sampling was restricted to blood, and TCR repertoires in tissue are likely to differ from TCR repertoires in blood. Because the study included a small number of donors, the genetic and exposure-history diversity represented was limited. Higher generation probabilities were observed for clonotypes shared by all four sorted-subset donors than for non-shared clonotypes. When a few donors were compared, the shared fraction of clonotypes was around 4.6% for naive CD4, 3.5% to 4% for naive CD8, 2.3% for memory CD4, and 0.3% to 0.5% for memory CD8. Incomplete sequencing was indicated by rarefaction of sorted-subset datasets, despite the large sequencing depth. Larger estimated clonotype richness was generally found for naive subsets than for memory subsets. Based on pairwise subsampling, the degree of clonotype sharing among donors was expected to be affected by sequencing depth.

Details on this clone: The antigen this receptor binds is unknown. No base-level quality is on record; no much larger clone is a single base apart.

The donors were healthy, HIV-negative adults who had no recently reported acute infections or vaccinations. Every donor was a Caucasian adult residing in Nashville, Tennessee, USA. CD4+ T cells were enriched by magnetic negative selection; naive cells were then positively selected on CD45RA, and the negative fraction formed the memory subset. After blood collection by leukapheresis, PBMCs were isolated using Ficoll-Histopaque density gradient centrifugation and then cryopreserved in the vapor phase of liquid nitrogen. Analytical flow cytometry was used to check the purity and quantity of every magnetically sorted T cell population. Genomic DNA was isolated from each sorted fraction and quantified by UV absorbance on a Nanodrop 2000c. TCR CDR3 regions were amplified from genomic DNA by multiplex PCR using the deep immunoSEQ assay. Genomic DNA extracted from each cell subset was distributed evenly over all wells of several immunoSEQ 96-well plates, and each plate served as one replicate. For sorted subsets, each replicate PCR was loaded with around 220 ng genomic DNA, equivalent to 25,000 to 30,000 T cell genomes. The purified libraries were quantified using a Qubit 3.0 fluorometer, sized with a Bioanalyzer 2100, and then quantified again using the KAPA Library Quantification kit. A separate single-read 150-cycle Illumina NextSeq 550 flow cell was used to sequence each immunoSEQ 96-well plate. In the original analysis: Because the immunoSEQ output included only junctional sequences and no quality scores, the filtering could not be the same as the filtering used for full-length reads. To assign V/J genes and CDR3, sequences were annotated against IMGT germline references using PyIR, a Python wrapper for IgBLAST v1.9. Reads were filtered out if the reads had weak V/J assignments (E-value above 1e-6), no CDR3, stop codons, out-of-frame junctions, or ambiguous translated residues. V3J clonotypes were defined as sequences sharing the same inferred V gene, J gene, and CDR3 amino acid sequence. Percentage overlap between repertoires was computed as shared unique clonotypes divided by the size of the smaller repertoire. RTK rarefaction, the Chao1 estimator, and Recon v2.1 estimates of unobserved clonotypes were used to assess repertoire richness. OLGA was used to compute generation probabilities for all TCRbeta clonotypes that the gDNA method yielded from a handful of donors. TCRdb holds this immuneACCESS table with in-frame rearrangements only. Some clones are missing; in checked studies, unresolved V genes explain under half, and the rest has no known cause. The DNA gave D and trimming, while V, J and clone size come from that table. This sample comprises around 510,000 clones, around 96% of them detected only once. Around 0.067% of the sample is in the top ten clones.

V has 1 base trimmed and J has 3 bases trimmed; junction bases matching no gene number 2. The CDR3 starts with the cysteine, ends with the phenylalanine, and has 14 residues. Just the 42-base CDR3 DNA is kept, in frame starting at base 1. The chain is encoded by TRBV5-3 joined to TRBJ2-7; TRBD1 lines up with 9 middle nucleotides. TRBV5-3 belongs to the ORF category, with a function that is uncertain. Sequencing input: naive CD4+ T cells sorted from blood. The meaning of the sample's cell subset or site label: CD45RA+ positively selected. The receptor was derived from a woman between 25 and 40 years old in good health. The sequenced DNA: TGTGCCAGAAGCTTGAGGGACAGGGTCTACGAGCAGTACTTC. The resulting protein is CARSLRDRVYEQYF.